The present entry profiles one TCR beta chain with its context. The data derive from a study of blood T cell repertoires in COVID-19. About the study: Sources were T cells, B-cell-depleted T cells, or PBMCs; the material itself was cDNA or gDNA.

Per the germline V gene, CDR1 is KGHSH and CDR2 is LQKENI. The V gene lost 1 base and the J gene lost 5 bases, with 9 bases spanning the gap. The CDR3 covers 15 residues. Under the authors' procedure: Estimated nucleated cell counts came from reference gene primer amplification. Assay: immunoSEQ multiplex PCR; the TCRdb copy retains only in-frame clones and omits some. That table furnishes V, J and clone size, whereas the DNA furnished D and trimming. The repertoire holds 150,000 to 200,000 clones, with roughly nine tenths as singletons. The specimen was peripheral blood. The receptor was derived from a man aged 55 to 70 with acute or convalescent COVID-19. The genes are TRBV18 and TRBJ2-6, with D perhaps matching TRBD2 (5 bases). CDR3: CASSPRAGRANVLTF. The CDR3 nucleotides are TGTGCCAGCTCACCACGGGCGGGCAGGGCCAACGTCCTGACTTTC.